This T cell receptor beta chain was identified in a study of OX40 agonist ivuxolimab in advanced cancers. Turning to the overall study: Ivuxolimab was an agonistic, fully human IgG2 monoclonal antibody directed against OX40 (CD134), a costimulatory receptor. In the dose-escalation cohort, roughly four fifths of patients were male, and the mean age was roughly 60 years, with a range of roughly 23 to 85. Of the 50 or so patients in dose escalation, about 19 had hepatocellular carcinoma, some 15 had melanoma, 9 had renal cell carcinoma and 9 had head and neck cancer. The monotherapy dose-escalation portion (N ≈ 50 patients) of the phase I ivuxolimab trial is reported in the paper. The purpose of peripheral TCRbeta sequencing was to test whether ivuxolimab changed TCR sequence diversity and led to clonal T-cell expansion. Intravenous ivuxolimab was administered to patients every 2 weeks at six dose levels: 0.01, 0.1, 0.3, 1.5, 3 and 10 mg/kg. Partial responses were achieved by three dose-escalation patients, of whom one had hepatocellular carcinoma and two had cutaneous melanoma. Prior anti-PD-1, anti-PD-L1 or anti-CTLA-4 therapy was permitted, and roughly two fifths of dose-escalation patients had received checkpoint inhibitors. The full study reports these points: After ivuxolimab, expanded clones were on average more numerous among CD8+ T cells than among CD4+ T cells. Which antigens the clonally expanded peripheral T cells were specific for was not determined. In the 0.1-3.0 mg/kg groups, partial responders were among the patients with the lowest normalized peripheral clonal expansion, particularly in CD8+ T cells. At doses of 0.1 to 3.0 mg/kg, clonal expansion of both CD4+ and CD8+ T cells in blood was seen between baseline and week 6. Low levels of normalized T-cell clonal expansion were also seen in some patients who did not respond.

Relative to germline, V is 8 bases shorter and J is 5 bases shorter, with 12 bases between their ends. CDR1 MNHEY and CDR2 SVGAGI are derived from the germline V gene. CDR3 length: 12 amino acids, cysteine to phenylalanine. The DNA shown is the 36-base CDR3, in frame from base 1. Patients with autoimmune disease history or receiving systemic immunosuppression were excluded from the trial. Peripheral blood for TCR sequencing was collected from all dose cohorts at baseline, on cycle 4 day 1, and on cycle 7 day 1. Samples came from an open-label, multicenter, first-in-human phase I dose-escalation trial of ivuxolimab. The trial enrolled adults with locally advanced or metastatic head and neck squamous cell, hepatocellular, melanoma or renal cell carcinoma. Before TCR sequencing, CD4+ and CD8+ T cells were separately sorted from peripheral blood. To sequence the TCRbeta CDR3 region, genomic DNA was isolated from the sorted cells. The immunoSEQ Assay was used for sequencing of TCRbeta CDR3 regions. As stored in TCRdb, this immuneACCESS dataset retains in-frame rearrangements with V and J assigned. A fraction of the clones does not appear; measured against another copy, unresolved V genes explain less than half of the discrepancy, and the remainder lacks a known reason. This sample is represented by about 51,000 clones; about 78% of them were singletons. The ten largest clonotypes hold 2% to 2.5% of the sample.

In regard to this clone: This receptor's antigen is unknown. No clone much larger than this one lies a single base away; base qualities are absent.

The receptor's source is an adult with an advanced solid tumor such as melanoma, head and neck, liver or kidney cancer. The material sequenced was CD4+ or CD8+ T cells sorted from blood, taken in a trial of the OX40 agonist ivuxolimab. The chain employs TRBV6-5 and TRBJ2-5; the D gene may be TRBD1 or TRBD2, since each aligns over 5 bases. The DNA sequence is as follows: TGTGCCAGCGGGGGATTCCTTGAGACCCAGTACTTC. This gives the protein CASGGFLETQYF.